The 14 T cell receptor beta chains below all came from one sample that was sequenced in a study of T cells in Graves' hyperthyroidism and ophthalmopathy. RNA transcripts provided the source from which TCR beta CDR3 regions were amplified. When the TCR CDR3 underwent first-round RT-PCR, the HTBI primer set was used. TCRdb reprocessed the multiplex PCR reads via MiXCR and lists one record per CDR3 protein. The data show under 350,000 distinct CDR3 sequences, 15% to 20% seen once. The sequencing input was blood. The source of these receptors is a woman aged 45-59 years with Graves' hyperthyroidism.

This clonotype was seen a few times. This could be a read error, since a much larger clone is one nucleotide away. The chain joins TRBV13 to TRBJ2-5, with no clear D. The V gene's germline CDR1 is PRHDT and CDR2 FYEKMQ (reference sequence). This CDR3 has 13 amino acids. The V end lost 1 base, the J end lost 3 bases, and 6 bases lay between the germline ends. The CDR3, as DNA: TGTGCCAGCAGCTTAGTAGGGAAAGAGACCCAGTACTTC. Protein product: CASSLVGKETQYF.

The table lists this clonotype with many counts. This rearrangement joins TRBV20-1 to TRBJ2-4; no clear D gene. Germline V gives CDR1 DFQATT, CDR2 SNEGSKA (reference sequence). The CDR3 contains 14 residues. V lost 4 bases to trimming and J lost 0 bases, with 10 bases between them. DNA for the CDR3: TGCAGTGCTACCCCGACTGCAGCCAAAAACATTCAGTACTTC. It specifies CSATPTAAKNIQYF.

The J gene is TRBJ2-2, the V gene TRBV24-1, with 7 bases aligning to TRBD2. V lost 11 bases to trimming and J lost 2 bases; unmatched junction nucleotides: 4. The CDR3 has 13 amino acids. The germline V gene encodes CDR1 KGHDR and CDR2 SFDVKD. The CDR3 nucleotides are TGTGCCAGCCGGGAGGCAAACACCGGGGAGCTGTTTTTT. Protein product: CASREANTGELFF.

The table lists this clonotype with many counts. The genes are TRBV11-2 and TRBJ1-1; 9 bases match TRBD1. This CDR3 region has 13 residues. The V gene's germline CDR1 is SGHAT and CDR2 FQNNGV. V trimming: 6 bases; J trimming: 4 bases; junction bases outside the gene matches: 3. CDR3: CASRTGGSTEAFF. The CDR3 coding sequence is TGTGCCAGCAGGACAGGGGGTAGCACTGAAGCTTTCTTT. The whole variable domain, remainder taken from reference TRBV11-2 and TRBJ1-1, is EAGVAQSPRYKIIEKRQSVAFWCNPISGHATLYWYQQILGQGPKLLIQFQNNGVVDDSQLPKDRFSAERLKGVDSTLKIQPAKLEDSAVYLCASRTGGSTEAFFGQGTRLTVV.

V is TRBV29-1 and J is TRBJ2-3; 7 bases agree with TRBD1. This CDR3 spans 13 amino acids. V was clipped by 3 bases and J by 3 bases; unmatched bases: 3. Germline loops: CDR1 SQVTM, CDR2 ANQGSEA. CDR3 sequence reads: CSVEDRRTDTQYF. For the CDR3, the DNA is TGCAGCGTTGAGGACAGGAGGACAGATACGCAGTATTTT.

A few counts support this clonotype. The rearrangement links TRBV18 to TRBJ1-1, with D unresolved. This CDR3 has 13 residues. Germline CDR1 and CDR2: KGHSH and LQKENI. V lost 1 base and J 4 bases, leaving 7 bases between the germline ends. The CDR3 sequence: CASSPQGTTEAFF. The CDR3 bases are TGTGCCAGCTCACCACAGGGAACCACTGAAGCTTTCTTT. The whole variable domain, remainder taken from reference TRBV18 and TRBJ1-1, is NAGVMQNPRHLVRRRGQEARLRCSPMKGHSHVYWYRQLPEEGLKFMVYLQKENIIDESGMPKERFSAEFPKEGPSILRIQQVVRGDSAAYFCASSPQGTTEAFFGQGTRLTVV.

The chain has TRBV20-1 and TRBJ2-2; 10 nucleotides agree with TRBD2. The CDR3 length is 15 residues. V was clipped by 1 base and J by 4 bases; unmatched bases: 3. The germline V gene has CDR1 DFQATT and CDR2 SNEGSKA (reference sequence). Here the CDR3 reads CSARGLAGATGELFF. Here the CDR3 DNA reads TGCAGTGCTAGAGGGCTAGCGGGAGCCACCGGGGAGCTGTTTTTT.

The J gene is TRBJ2-1, the V gene TRBV9; 8 bases map to TRBD2. Germline V gene lookup returns CDR1 SGDLS and CDR2 YYNGEE. The CDR3 consists of 15 residues. With V trimmed by 0 bases and J by 9 bases, 8 bases remained unmatched. The CDR3 nucleotides are TGTGCCAGCAGCGTAGCTGCGGGGGGCCAGCGTGAGCAGTTCTTC. This codes for CASSVAAGGQREQFF. Full variable domain (outside the CDR3, taken from reference TRBV9 and TRBJ2-1): DSGVTQTPKHLITATGQRVTLRCSPRSGDLSVYWYQQSLDQGLQFLIQYYNGEERAKGNILERFSAQQFPDLHSELNLSSLELGDSALYFCASSVAAGGQREQFFGPGTRLTVL.

Concerning this clonotype itself: A much larger clone is a single base away; this may be a read error. This chain uses TRBV20-1 with TRBJ2-5; 8 bases line up with TRBD2. Trimming removed 0 bases from V and 5 bases from J; junction bases left unmatched: 11. The CDR3 runs to 16 residues. Per the germline V gene, CDR1 is DFQATT and CDR2 is SNEGSKA (reference sequence). The CDR3 sequence is CSARDPGGPPQETQYF. CDR3 bases: TGCAGTGCTAGAGACCCGGGGGGGCCTCCGCAGGAGACCCAGTACTTC.

The sample holds a few counts of this clonotype. This sequence joins TRBV5-8 and TRBJ2-3; TRBD2 agrees at 15 bases. The J segment lost 3 bases and the V segment lost 1 base, leaving 9 bases of the junction unmatched. The CDR3 runs 19 residues. Germline CDR1 and CDR2: SGHTS and YDEGEE. CDR3 DNA sequence: TGTGCCAGCAGCTTGATTCTGGGACTAGCGGGGGGTCAGACAGATACGCAGTATTTT. Translation: CASSLILGLAGGQTDTQYF.

This clonotype turned up a few times. The rearrangement uses TRBV2 and TRBJ1-6; D not resolved. Germline values: CDR1 SNHLY, CDR2 FYNNEI. The CDR3 totals 14 residues. Trimming left V 2 bases short and J 8 bases short, with 10 bases between. CDR3 DNA sequence: TGTGCCAGCAGTGAACAAGGTTCATATTCACCCCTCCACTTT. It yields the protein CASSEQGSYSPLHF. Full variable domain (remainder filled in from reference TRBV2 and TRBJ1-6): EPEVTQTPSHQVTQMGQEVILRCVPISNHLYFYWYRQILGQKVEFLVSFYNNEISEKSEIFDDQFSVERPDGSNFTLKIRSTKLEDSAMYFCASSEQGSYSPLHFGNGTRLTVT.

This clonotype was found many times. J is TRBJ1-1 and V is TRBV6-5, with 9 bases fitting TRBD1. Germline values: CDR1 MNHEY, CDR2 SVGAGI. With 2 bases clipped from V and 0 bases from J, the junction kept 13 bases outside the gene matches. The CDR3 spans 19 residues. CDR3 bases: TGTGCCAGCAGTTACCATCCCGGACAGGGGTTGACTATGAACACTGAAGCTTTCTTT. Encoded protein: CASSYHPGQGLTMNTEAFF.

The rearrangement links TRBV19 to TRBJ1-5; TRBD1 agrees at 7 bases. The V segment lost 10 bases and the J segment 3 bases; nucleotides outside the gene matches: 9. The CDR3 runs to 14 residues. Looked up from germline, CDR1 is LNHDA and CDR2 is SQIVND (reference sequence). In DNA form, the CDR3 reads TGTGCCACAGGACAGGAAGCCATCAATCAGCCCCAGCATTTT. Translation: CATGQEAINQPQHF.

Only a few counts were recorded for this clonotype. The chain links TRBV28 to TRBJ2-1, with 9 bases aligning to TRBD2. The CDR3 spans 14 residues. The V segment lost 3 bases and the J segment 7 bases; nucleotides outside the gene matches: 4. CDR1 is MDHEN and CDR2 is SYDVKM in the germline V gene. CDR3 coding DNA: TGTGCCAGCAGTTTGGGGACTAGCTTGAATGAGCAGTTCTTC. Its translation: CASSLGTSLNEQFF.